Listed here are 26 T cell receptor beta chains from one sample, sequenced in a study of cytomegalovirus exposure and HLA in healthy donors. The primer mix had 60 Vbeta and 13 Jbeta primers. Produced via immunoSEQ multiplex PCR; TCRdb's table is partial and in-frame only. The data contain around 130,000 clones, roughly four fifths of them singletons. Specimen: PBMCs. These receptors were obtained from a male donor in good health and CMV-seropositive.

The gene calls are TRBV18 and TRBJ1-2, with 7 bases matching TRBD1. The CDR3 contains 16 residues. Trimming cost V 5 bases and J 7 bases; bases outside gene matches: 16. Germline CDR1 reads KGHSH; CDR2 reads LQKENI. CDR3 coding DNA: TGTGCCAGCTCAGACCCACCGGGACAGAGATTTGGTGGCTACACCTTC. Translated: CASSDPPGQRFGGYTF.

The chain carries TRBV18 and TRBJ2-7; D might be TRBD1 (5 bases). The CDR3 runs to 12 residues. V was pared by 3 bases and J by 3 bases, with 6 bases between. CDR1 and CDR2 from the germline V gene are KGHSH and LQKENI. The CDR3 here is CASSPDSYEQYF. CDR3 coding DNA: TGTGCCAGCTCACCCGACAGCTACGAGCAGTACTTC. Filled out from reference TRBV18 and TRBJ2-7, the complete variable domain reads NAGVMQNPRHLVRRRGQEARLRCSPMKGHSHVYWYRQLPEEGLKFMVYLQKENIIDESGMPKERFSAEFPKEGPSILRIQQVVRGDSAAYFCASSPDSYEQYFGPGTRLTVT.

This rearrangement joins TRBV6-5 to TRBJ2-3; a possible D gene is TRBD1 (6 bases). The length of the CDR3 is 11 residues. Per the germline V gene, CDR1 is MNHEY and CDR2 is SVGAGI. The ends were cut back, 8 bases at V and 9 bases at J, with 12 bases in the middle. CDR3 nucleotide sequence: TGTGCCAGCTTTGGGGGCGGGACGCAGTATTTT. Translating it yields CASFGGGTQYF.

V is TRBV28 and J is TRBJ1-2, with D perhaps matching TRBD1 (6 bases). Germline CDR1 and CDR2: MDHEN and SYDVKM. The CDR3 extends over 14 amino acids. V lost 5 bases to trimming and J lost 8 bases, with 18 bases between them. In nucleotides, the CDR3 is TGTGCCAGCAGTCCCGGGGGGCGAATGGACGGCTACACCTTC. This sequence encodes CASSPGGRMDGYTF.

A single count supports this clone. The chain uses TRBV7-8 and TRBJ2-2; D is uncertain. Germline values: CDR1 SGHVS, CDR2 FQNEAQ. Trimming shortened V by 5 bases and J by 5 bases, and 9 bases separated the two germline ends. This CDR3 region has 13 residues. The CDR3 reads CASSLGRTGELFF. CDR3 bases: TGTGCCAGCAGCCTCGGCAGGACCGGGGAGCTGTTTTTT.

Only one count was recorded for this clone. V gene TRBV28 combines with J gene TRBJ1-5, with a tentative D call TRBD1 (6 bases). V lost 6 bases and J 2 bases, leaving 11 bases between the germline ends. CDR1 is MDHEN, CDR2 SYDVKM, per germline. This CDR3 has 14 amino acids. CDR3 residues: CASRNWTGNQPQHF. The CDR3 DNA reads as TGTGCCAGCAGAAATTGGACAGGCAATCAGCCCCAGCATTTT.

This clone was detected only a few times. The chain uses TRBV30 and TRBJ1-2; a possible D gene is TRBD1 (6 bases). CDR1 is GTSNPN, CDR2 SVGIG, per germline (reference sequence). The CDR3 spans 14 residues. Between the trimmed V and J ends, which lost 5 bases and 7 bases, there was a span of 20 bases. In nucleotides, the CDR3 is TGTGCCTGGTATGAGTTGACAGGTCTACTTGGCTACACCTTC. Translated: CAWYELTGLLGYTF.

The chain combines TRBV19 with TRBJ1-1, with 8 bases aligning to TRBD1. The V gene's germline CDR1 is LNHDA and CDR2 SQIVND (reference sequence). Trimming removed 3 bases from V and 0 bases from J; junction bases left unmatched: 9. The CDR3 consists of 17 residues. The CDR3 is CASSIGSWDRLNTEAFF. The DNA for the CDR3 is TGTGCCAGTAGTATTGGGTCTTGGGACAGGCTGAACACTGAAGCTTTCTTT.

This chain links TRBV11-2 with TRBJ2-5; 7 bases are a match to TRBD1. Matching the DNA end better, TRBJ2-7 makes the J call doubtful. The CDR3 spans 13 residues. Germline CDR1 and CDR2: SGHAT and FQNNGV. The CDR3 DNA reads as TGTGCCAGCAGTTCACAGGGGCTCTACGAGCAGTACTTC. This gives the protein CASSSQGLYEQYF.

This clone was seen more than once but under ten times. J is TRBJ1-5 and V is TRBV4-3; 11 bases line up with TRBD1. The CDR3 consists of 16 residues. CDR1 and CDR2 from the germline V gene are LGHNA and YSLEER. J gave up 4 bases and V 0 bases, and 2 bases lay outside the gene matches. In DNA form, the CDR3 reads TGCGCCAGCAGCCAAGAGAGGGACAGGGGGAATCAGCCCCAGCATTTT. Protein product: CASSQERDRGNQPQHF.

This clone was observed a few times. CDR3 sequence reads: CASSLSTGELFF. The CDR3 nucleotides read TGTGCCAGCAGTTTGAGCACCGGGGAGCTGTTTTTT. The chain couples TRBV6-6 to TRBJ2-2; no firm D call. Trimming removed 4 bases at V and 4 bases at J, with 4 bases between. The V gene's germline CDR1 is MNHNY and CDR2 SVGAGI (reference sequence). There are 12 residues in the CDR3.

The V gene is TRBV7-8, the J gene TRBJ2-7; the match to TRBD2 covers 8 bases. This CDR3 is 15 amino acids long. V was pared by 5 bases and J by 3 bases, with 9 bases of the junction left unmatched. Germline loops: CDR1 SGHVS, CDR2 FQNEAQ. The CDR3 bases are TGTGCCAGCAGCGAGTTAGCGGGGTCAAACTACGAGCAGTACTTC. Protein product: CASSELAGSNYEQYF.

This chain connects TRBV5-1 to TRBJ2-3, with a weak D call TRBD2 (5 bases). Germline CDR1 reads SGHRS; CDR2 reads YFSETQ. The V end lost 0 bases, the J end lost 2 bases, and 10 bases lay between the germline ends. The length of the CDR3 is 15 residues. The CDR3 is CASSLANGNTDTQYF. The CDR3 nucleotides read TGCGCCAGCAGCTTGGCAAACGGGAACACAGATACGCAGTATTTT. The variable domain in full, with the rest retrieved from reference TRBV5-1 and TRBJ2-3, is KAGVTQTPRYLIKTRGQQVTLSCSPISGHRSVSWYQQTPGQGLQFLFEYFSETQRNKGNFPGRFSGRQFSNSRSEMNVSTLELGDSALYLCASSLANGNTDTQYFGPGTRLTVL.

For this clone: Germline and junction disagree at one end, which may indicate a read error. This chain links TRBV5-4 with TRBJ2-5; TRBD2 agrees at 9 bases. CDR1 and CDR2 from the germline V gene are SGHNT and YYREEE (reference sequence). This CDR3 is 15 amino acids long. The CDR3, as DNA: TGTGCCGGCAGCTGGGCTAGCGGGGTCCAAGAGACCCAGTACTTC. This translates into CAGSWASGVQETQYF.

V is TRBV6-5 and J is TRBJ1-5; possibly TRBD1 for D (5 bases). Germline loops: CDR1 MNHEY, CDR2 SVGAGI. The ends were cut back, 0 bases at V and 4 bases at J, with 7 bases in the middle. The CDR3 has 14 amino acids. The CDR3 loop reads CASSYSAGNQPQHF. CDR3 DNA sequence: TGTGCCAGCAGTTACTCAGCAGGGAATCAGCCCCAGCATTTT.

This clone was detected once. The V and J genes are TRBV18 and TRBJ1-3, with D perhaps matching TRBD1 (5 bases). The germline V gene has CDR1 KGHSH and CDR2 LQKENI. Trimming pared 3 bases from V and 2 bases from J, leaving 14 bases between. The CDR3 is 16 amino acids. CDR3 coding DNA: TGTGCCAGCTCACCCTCGGGCAGGGAACCTGGAAACACCATATATTTT. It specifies CASSPSGREPGNTIYF.

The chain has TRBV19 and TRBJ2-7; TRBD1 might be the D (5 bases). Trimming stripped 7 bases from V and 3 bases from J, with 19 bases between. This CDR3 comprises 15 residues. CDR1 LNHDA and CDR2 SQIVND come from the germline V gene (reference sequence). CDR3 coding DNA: TGTGCCAGTAAAGAGACAGCAGACCTCTACTACGAGCAGTACTTC. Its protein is CASKETADLYYEQYF. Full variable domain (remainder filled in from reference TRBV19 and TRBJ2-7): DGGITQSPKYLFRKEGQNVTLSCEQNLNHDAMYWYRQDPGQGLRLIYYSQIVNDFQKGDIAEGYSVSREKKESFPLTVTSAQKNPTAFYLCASKETADLYYEQYFGPGTRLTVT.

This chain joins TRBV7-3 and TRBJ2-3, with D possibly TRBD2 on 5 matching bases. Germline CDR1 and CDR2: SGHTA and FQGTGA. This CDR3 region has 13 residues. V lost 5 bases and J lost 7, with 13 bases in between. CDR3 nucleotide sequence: TGTGCCAGCAGCATCGAACTCGGGAATACGCAGTATTTT. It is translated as CASSIELGNTQYF. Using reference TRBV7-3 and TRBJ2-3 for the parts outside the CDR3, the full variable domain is GAGVSQTPSNKVTEKGKYVELRCDPISGHTALYWYRQSLGQGPEFLIYFQGTGAADDSGLPNDRFFAVRPEGSVSTLKIQRTERGDSAVYLCASSIELGNTQYFGPGTRLTVL.

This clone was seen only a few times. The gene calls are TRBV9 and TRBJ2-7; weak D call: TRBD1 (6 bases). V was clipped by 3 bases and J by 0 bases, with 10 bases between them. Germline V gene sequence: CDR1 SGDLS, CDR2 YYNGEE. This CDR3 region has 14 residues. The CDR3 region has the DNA TGTGCCAGCAGCGGGACAGCGAGCTCCTACGAGCAGTACTTC. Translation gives CASSGTASSYEQYF. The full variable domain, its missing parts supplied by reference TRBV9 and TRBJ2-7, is DSGVTQTPKHLITATGQRVTLRCSPRSGDLSVYWYQQSLDQGLQFLIQYYNGEERAKGNILERFSAQQFPDLHSELNLSSLELGDSALYFCASSGTASSYEQYFGPGTRLTVT.

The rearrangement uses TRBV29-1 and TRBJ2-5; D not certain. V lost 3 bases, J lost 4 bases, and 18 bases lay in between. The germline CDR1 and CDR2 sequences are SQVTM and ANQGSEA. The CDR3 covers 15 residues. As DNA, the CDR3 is TGCAGCGTTGATTTATGGAGTGGCAAAAGAGAGACCCAGTACTTC. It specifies CSVDLWSGKRETQYF.

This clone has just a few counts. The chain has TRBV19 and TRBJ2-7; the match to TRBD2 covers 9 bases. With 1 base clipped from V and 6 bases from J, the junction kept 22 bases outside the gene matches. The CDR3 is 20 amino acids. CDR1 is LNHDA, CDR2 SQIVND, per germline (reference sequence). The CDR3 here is CASSIGEVTSGSRVGVEQYF. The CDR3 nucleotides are TGTGCCAGTAGTATAGGAGAGGTTACTAGCGGGTCGAGAGTGGGTGTCGAGCAGTACTTC.

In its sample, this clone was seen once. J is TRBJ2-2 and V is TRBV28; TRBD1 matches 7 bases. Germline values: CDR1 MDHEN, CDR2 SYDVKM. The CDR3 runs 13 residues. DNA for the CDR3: TGTGTATCCGGGACAGAGAACACCGGGGAGCTGTTTTTT. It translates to CVSGTENTGELFF.

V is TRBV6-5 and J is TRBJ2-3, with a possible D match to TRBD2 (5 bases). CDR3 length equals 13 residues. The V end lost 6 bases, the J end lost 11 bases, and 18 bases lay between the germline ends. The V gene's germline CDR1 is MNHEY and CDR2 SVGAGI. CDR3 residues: CASSPTFSGEQYF. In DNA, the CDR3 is TGTGCCAGCAGCCCCACATTCTCCGGGGAGCAGTATTTT.

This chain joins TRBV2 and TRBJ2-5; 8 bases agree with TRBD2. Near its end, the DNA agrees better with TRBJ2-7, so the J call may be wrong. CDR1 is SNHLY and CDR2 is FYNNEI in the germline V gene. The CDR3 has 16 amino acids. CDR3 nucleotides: TGTGCCAGCAGTCGGGGGGACCTCGGGACTAGGTACGAGCAGTACTTC. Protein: CASSRGDLGTRYEQYF.

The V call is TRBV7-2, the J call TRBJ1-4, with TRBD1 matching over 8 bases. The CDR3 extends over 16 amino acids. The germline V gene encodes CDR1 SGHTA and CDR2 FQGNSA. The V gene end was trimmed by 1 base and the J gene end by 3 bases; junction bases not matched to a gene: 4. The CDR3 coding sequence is TGTGCCAGCAGCTTAGGGACAGGGCGCTCTAATGAAAAACTGTTTTTT. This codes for CASSLGTGRSNEKLFF.

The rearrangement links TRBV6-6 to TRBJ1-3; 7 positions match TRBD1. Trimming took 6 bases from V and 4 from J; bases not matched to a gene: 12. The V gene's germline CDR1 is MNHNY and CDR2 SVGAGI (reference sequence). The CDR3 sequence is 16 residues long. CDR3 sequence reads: CASSLFFRGDGNTIYF. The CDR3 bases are TGTGCCAGCAGCTTATTCTTCAGGGGGGACGGAAACACCATATATTTT.